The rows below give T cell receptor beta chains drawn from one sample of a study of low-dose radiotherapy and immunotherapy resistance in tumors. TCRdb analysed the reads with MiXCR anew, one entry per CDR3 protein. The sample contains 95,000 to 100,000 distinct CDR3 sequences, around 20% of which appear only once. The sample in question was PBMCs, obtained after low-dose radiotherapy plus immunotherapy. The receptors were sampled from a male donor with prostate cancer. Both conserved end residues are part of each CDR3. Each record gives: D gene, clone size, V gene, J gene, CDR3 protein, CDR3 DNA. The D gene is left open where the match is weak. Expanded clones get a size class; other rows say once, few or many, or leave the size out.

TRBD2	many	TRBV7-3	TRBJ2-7	CASSVSGGVEQYF	TGTGCCAGCAGCGTTAGCGGGGGAGTCGAGCAGTACTTC
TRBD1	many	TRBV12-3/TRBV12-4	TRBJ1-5	CASSAQGVGQPQHF	TGTGCCAGCAGCGCACAGGGGGTTGGTCAGCCCCAGCATTTT
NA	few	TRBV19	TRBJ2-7	CASSWGSSYEQYF	TGTGCCAGTAGCTGGGGATCATCCTACGAGCAGTACTTC
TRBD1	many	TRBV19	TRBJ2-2	CASSIGTGVLFF	TGTGCCAGTAGTATCGGGACAGGGGTGCTGTTTTTT
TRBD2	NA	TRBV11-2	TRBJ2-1	CASSLDRLAGEQFF	TGTGCCAGCAGCTTAGACCGACTAGCGGGTGAGCAGTTCTTC
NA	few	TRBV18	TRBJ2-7	CASSPRGFPGGTSYEQYF	TGTGCCAGCTCACCTAGGGGATTTCCAGGGGGGACATCGTACGAGCAGTACTTC
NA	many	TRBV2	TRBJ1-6	CASSGAPSANSPLHF	TGTGCCAGCAGTGGGGCCCCCTCGGCGAATTCACCCCTCCACTTT
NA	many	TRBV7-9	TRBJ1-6	CASSFLGTSSPLHF	TGTGCCAGCAGCTTTCTTGGTACGAGTTCACCCCTCCACTTT
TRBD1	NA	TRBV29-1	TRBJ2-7	CSVLQGNSYEQYF	TGCAGCGTGCTACAGGGGAACTCCTACGAGCAGTACTTC
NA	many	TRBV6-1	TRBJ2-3	CASSEAFVHRGAGTDTQYF	TGTGCCAGCAGTGAAGCGTTCGTCCACCGGGGCGCGGGCACAGATACGCAGTATTTT
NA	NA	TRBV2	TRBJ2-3	CAYHESVTDTQYF	TGTGCCTACCACGAGAGCGTCACAGATACGCAGTATTTT
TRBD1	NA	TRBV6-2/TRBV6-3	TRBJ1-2	CASSDDRGQGYGYTF	TGTGCCAGCAGCGACGACAGGGGGCAAGGCTATGGCTACACCTTC
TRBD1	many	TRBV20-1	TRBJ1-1	CSAPRTGRVNTEAFF	TGCAGTGCTCCGCGGACAGGGAGGGTGAACACTGAAGCTTTCTTT
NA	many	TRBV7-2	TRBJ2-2	CASSLGRGNTGELFF	TGTGCCAGCAGCTTGGGTCGGGGGAACACCGGGGAGCTGTTTTTT
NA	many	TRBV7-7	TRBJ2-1	CASSLTDNSYNEQFF	TGTGCCAGCAGCTTGACTGATAACTCCTACAATGAGCAGTTCTTC
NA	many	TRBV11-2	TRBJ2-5	CASSLARLGETQYF	TGTGCCAGCAGCTTAGCTCGGCTAGGAGAGACCCAGTACTTC
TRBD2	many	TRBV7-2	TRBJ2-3	CASRTGLGNTDTQYF	TGTGCCAGCAGGACGGGACTAGGCAACACAGATACGCAGTATTTT
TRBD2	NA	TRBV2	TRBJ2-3	CASSGLGLAGGTADTQYF	TGTGCCAGCAGTGGGCTGGGACTAGCGGGGGGCACCGCGGATACGCAGTATTTT
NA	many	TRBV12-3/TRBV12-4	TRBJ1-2	CASSLVVRVAGYTF	TGTGCCAGCAGTTTAGTCGTTCGGGTTGCTGGCTACACCTTC
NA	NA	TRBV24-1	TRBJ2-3	CATSGPTDTQYF	TGTGCCACCAGTGGCCCAACAGATACGCAGTATTTT
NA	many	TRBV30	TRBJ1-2	CAWSVRRRGRYGYTF	TGTGCCTGGAGTGTACGTCGGCGAGGACGCTATGGCTACACCTTC
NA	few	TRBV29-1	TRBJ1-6	CSVCWPTSSPLHF	TGCAGCGTTTGTTGGCCGACTTCTTCACCCCTCCACTTT
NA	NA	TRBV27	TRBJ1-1	CASRRVGVGGEAFF	TGTGCCAGCAGGCGGGTAGGGGTTGGGGGTGAAGCTTTCTTT
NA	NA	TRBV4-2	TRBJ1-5	CASSQFWQGVQPQHF	TGTGCCAGCAGCCAATTCTGGCAGGGAGTTCAGCCCCAGCATTTT
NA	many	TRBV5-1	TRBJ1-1	CASSLVGQGIRWDTEAFF	TGCGCCAGCAGCTTGGTTGGGCAGGGGATTCGGTGGGACACTGAAGCTTTCTTT
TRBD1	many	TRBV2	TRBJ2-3	CASSVDRGTRYTDTQYF	TGTGCCAGCAGTGTCGACAGGGGGACAAGGTACACAGATACGCAGTATTTT
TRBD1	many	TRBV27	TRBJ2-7	CATAGTGADEQYF	TGTGCCACGGCCGGGACAGGGGCTGACGAGCAGTACTTC
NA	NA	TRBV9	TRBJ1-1	CASSAPGSLNTEAFF	TGTGCCAGCAGCGCACCCGGGAGTTTGAACACTGAAGCTTTCTTT
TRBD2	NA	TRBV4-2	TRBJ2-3	CASSQDSGLANVDTQYF	TGTGCCAGCAGCCAAGATAGCGGACTAGCGAATGTAGATACGCAGTATTTT
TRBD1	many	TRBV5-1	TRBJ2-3	CASSLSGQSLTDTQYF	TGCGCCAGCAGCTTGTCGGGACAGAGTCTAACAGATACGCAGTATTTT
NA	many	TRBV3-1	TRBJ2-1	CASSPAPIGNEQFF	TGTGCCAGCAGCCCAGCGCCCATTGGGAATGAGCAGTTCTTC
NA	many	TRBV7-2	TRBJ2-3	CASRSGLGGDTQYF	TGTGCCAGCCGCTCTGGCCTGGGGGGCGATACGCAGTATTTT
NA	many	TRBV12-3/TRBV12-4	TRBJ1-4	CASSPTGGQIEKLFF	TGTGCCAGCAGCCCCACGGGGGGGCAAATTGAAAAACTGTTTTTT
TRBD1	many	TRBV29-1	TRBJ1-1	CSVEGTGGSGTEAFF	TGCAGCGTTGAAGGGACAGGGGGCTCGGGTACTGAAGCTTTCTTT
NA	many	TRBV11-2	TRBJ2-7	CASSFVDKPYEQYF	TGTGCCAGCAGCTTTGTCGACAAGCCCTACGAGCAGTACTTC
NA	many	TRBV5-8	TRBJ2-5	CASLGLGEETQYF	TGTGCCAGCCTCGGTTTGGGTGAAGAGACCCAGTACTTC
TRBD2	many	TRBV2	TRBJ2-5	CASRNLRTSPETQYF	TGTGCCAGCAGGAACCTTAGGACTAGCCCGGAGACCCAGTACTTC
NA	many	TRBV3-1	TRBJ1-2	CASSQEIGANYGYTF	TGTGCCAGCAGCCAAGAAATAGGGGCTAACTATGGCTACACCTTC
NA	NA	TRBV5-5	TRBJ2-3	CASSLVADTDTQYF	TGTGCCAGCAGCTTGGTGGCCGACACAGATACGCAGTATTTT
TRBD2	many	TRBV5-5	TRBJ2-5	CASAGDGETQYF	TGTGCCAGTGCGGGAGACGGAGAGACCCAGTACTTC
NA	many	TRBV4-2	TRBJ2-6	CASSLQGSTSGANVLTF	TGTGCCAGCAGCCTACAGGGATCGACCTCTGGGGCCAACGTCCTGACTTTC
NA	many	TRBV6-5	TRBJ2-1	CASSYSNGNEQFF	TGTGCCAGCAGTTACTCGAATGGGAATGAGCAGTTCTTC
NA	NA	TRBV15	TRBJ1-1	CATSRVGAGWNVEAFF	TGTGCCACCAGCAGAGTAGGGGCAGGGTGGAACGTCGAAGCTTTCTTT
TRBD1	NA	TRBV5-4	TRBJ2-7	CASSLEGQGTYEQYF	TGTGCCAGCAGCTTGGAAGGACAGGGAACCTACGAGCAGTACTTC